The rows below give T cell receptor beta chains drawn from one sample of a study of blood T cell repertoires in COVID-19. Produced via immunoSEQ multiplex PCR; TCRdb's table is partial and in-frame only. The repertoire holds 210,000 or so clones, with 92% as singletons. Specimen: peripheral blood. The receptors stem from a man aged 25-45 years with acute or convalescent COVID-19. Each CDR3 is given with its conserved first and last residue. A D gene is named only where the DNA matches it firmly. Expanded clones are given a class, and other clones once, few, many or no size at all.

clone size,D gene,J gene,V gene,CDR3 protein,CDR3 DNA
.,.,TRBJ2-7,TRBV28,CASSNGGTVSYEQYF,TGTGCCAGCAGCAATGGGGGGACAGTTTCCTACGAGCAGTACTTC
.,TRBD1,TRBJ1-6,TRBV5-1,CASSKYEQGIRFSSYNSPLHF,TGCGCCAGCAGTAAATACGAACAGGGGATCCGGTTCAGCTCCTATAATTCACCCCTCCACTTT
once,TRBD1,TRBJ1-1,TRBV7-2,CASSSPGQVDTEAFF,TGTGCCAGCAGCTCCCCTGGACAGGTGGACACTGAAGCTTTCTTT
.,.,TRBJ1-2,TRBV11-2,CASSIQPTNYGYTF,TGTGCCAGCAGCATACAGCCTACTAACTATGGCTACACCTTC
.,.,TRBJ1-4,TRBV30,CAWSPGRWEKLFF,TGTGCCTGGAGTCCAGGGAGGTGGGAAAAACTGTTTTTT
.,TRBD1,TRBJ2-7,TRBV27,CASSRTGGDYEQYF,TGTGCCAGCAGTCGGACAGGGGGCGATTACGAGCAGTACTTC
.,.,TRBJ1-1,TRBV6-5,CASSYSGQLNTEAFF,TGTGCCAGCAGTTACTCCGGACAGCTGAACACTGAAGCTTTCTTT
.,TRBD1,TRBJ1-4,TRBV5-4,CASSLGGTGVATNEKLFF,TGTGCCAGCAGCTTGGGTGGGACAGGGGTCGCAACTAATGAAAAACTGTTTTTT
.,.,TRBJ2-7,TRBV7-8,CASSSNRASYEQYF,TGTGCCAGCAGCTCGAACAGGGCTTCCTACGAGCAGTACTTC
.,.,TRBJ1-5,TRBV13,CASSLVGNQPQHF,TGTGCCAGCAGCTTGGTAGGCAATCAGCCCCAGCATTTT
.,TRBD1,TRBJ2-1,TRBV27,CASSLFRTGVANEQFF,TGTGCCAGCAGTTTATTCAGGACAGGGGTAGCGAATGAGCAGTTCTTC
.,TRBD2,TRBJ2-2,TRBV15,CATSRAQGLAFTGELFF,TGTGCCACCAGCAGAGCTCAGGGACTAGCGTTTACGGGGGAGCTGTTTTTT
.,.,TRBJ2-7,TRBV28,CASTPEKPPYEQYF,TGTGCCAGCACCCCCGAGAAGCCTCCCTACGAGCAGTACTTC
.,TRBD2,TRBJ2-5,TRBV7-9,CASSLRGTYQETQYF,TGTGCCAGCAGCTTGCGGGGGACGTACCAAGAGACCCAGTACTTC
.,TRBD1,TRBJ2-7,TRBV18,CASSRGQGYEQYF,TGTGCCAGCTCAAGGGGACAGGGCTACGAGCAGTACTTC
.,TRBD1,TRBJ1-4,TRBV5-8,CASSTGQGANEKLFF,TGTGCCAGCAGCACCGGACAGGGGGCTAATGAAAAACTGTTTTTT
.,TRBD1,TRBJ1-4,TRBV28,CASSRPLGTGESAEKLFF,TGTGCCAGCAGCAGGCCTCTTGGGACAGGGGAAAGCGCTGAAAAACTGTTTTTT
.,.,TRBJ2-2,TRBV27,CASRTGQNTGELFF,TGTGCCAGCAGGACCGGACAGAACACCGGGGAGCTGTTTTTT
.,TRBD2,TRBJ2-3,TRBV28,CASRTYGTSGITDTQYF,TGTGCCAGCAGAACCTATGGGACTAGCGGGATCACAGATACGCAGTATTTT